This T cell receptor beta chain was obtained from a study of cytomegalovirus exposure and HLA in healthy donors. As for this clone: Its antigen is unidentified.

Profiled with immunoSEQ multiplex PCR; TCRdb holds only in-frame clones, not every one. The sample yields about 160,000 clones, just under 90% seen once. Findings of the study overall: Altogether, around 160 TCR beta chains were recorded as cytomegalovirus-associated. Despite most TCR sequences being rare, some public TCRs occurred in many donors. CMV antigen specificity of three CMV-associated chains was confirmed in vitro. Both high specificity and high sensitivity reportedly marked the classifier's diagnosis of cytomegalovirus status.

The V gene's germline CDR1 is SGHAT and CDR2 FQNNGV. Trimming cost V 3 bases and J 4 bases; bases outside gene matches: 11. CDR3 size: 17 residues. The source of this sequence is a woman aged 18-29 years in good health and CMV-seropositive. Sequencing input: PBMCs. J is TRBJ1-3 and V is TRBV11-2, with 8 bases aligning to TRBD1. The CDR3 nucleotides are TGTGCCAGCAGCTTCGGACAGGGAGAGTTTATCGGAAACACCATATATTTT. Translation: CASSFGQGEFIGNTIYF. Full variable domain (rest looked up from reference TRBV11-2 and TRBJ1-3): EAGVAQSPRYKIIEKRQSVAFWCNPISGHATLYWYQQILGQGPKLLIQFQNNGVVDDSQLPKDRFSAERLKGVDSTLKIQPAKLEDSAVYLCASSFGQGEFIGNTIYFGEGSWLTVV.